One and the same sample provided the 2 T cell receptor beta chains below, sequenced in a study of cytomegalovirus exposure and HLA in healthy donors. The PCR contained 60 Vbeta and 13 Jbeta primers. Produced via immunoSEQ multiplex PCR; TCRdb's table is partial and in-frame only. The table has about 180,000 clones, more than 75% seen once; the top ten hold about 2.5%. The sample consisted of PBMCs. These receptors came from a woman aged 30 to 39 in good health and CMV-seropositive.

The chain is built from TRBV25-1 and TRBJ1-3, with 10 bases fitting TRBD1. This CDR3 is built from 15 residues. After removal of 6 bases from V and 0 bases from J, the junction contained 2 bases not matched to a gene. Germline V gene lookup returns CDR1 MGHDK and CDR2 SYGVNS. The CDR3 here is CASSWTGGSGNTIYF. The DNA for the CDR3 is TGTGCCAGCAGCTGGACAGGGGGCTCTGGAAACACCATATATTTT.

The chain uses TRBV11-3 and TRBJ2-5; D possibly corresponds to TRBD2 (6 bases). From germline, CDR1 is SGHNT and CDR2 YENEEA. There are 13 residues in the CDR3. Trimming removed 0 bases at V and 9 bases at J, with 11 bases between. The CDR3 protein is CASSLEGWEAQYF. The CDR3 DNA reads as TGTGCCAGCAGCTTAGAGGGATGGGAGGCCCAGTACTTC.